Listed here are 27 T cell receptor beta chains from one sample, sequenced in a study of cytomegalovirus exposure and HLA in healthy donors. PCR involved 60 Vbeta and 13 Jbeta primers. TCRdb's table, derived via immunoSEQ multiplex PCR, lists solely in-frame clones and lacks some. Seen here are approximately 270,000 clones, about four fifths observed once, and the top ten hold about 0.3%. The sample consisted of PBMCs. The receptors here all came from a girl aged 2 to 10 in good health and CMV-seronegative.

The chain joins TRBV9 to TRBJ2-1, with 12 positions matching TRBD2. The J segment lost 4 bases and the V segment lost 0 bases, leaving 11 bases of the junction unmatched. This CDR3 contains 19 residues. CDR1 and CDR2 (germline): SGDLS, YYNGEE. The CDR3 region is CASSVESLAGGHLYNEQFF. The CDR3, as DNA: TGTGCCAGCAGCGTAGAAAGCCTAGCGGGGGGGCATTTGTACAATGAGCAGTTCTTC.

The V call is TRBV5-8, the J call TRBJ2-7; D call uncertain. The CDR3 totals 11 residues. Trimming removed 4 bases at V and 3 bases at J, with 5 bases between. Germline V CDR1 and CDR2: SGHTS, YDEGEE. CDR3 region: CASSLNYEQYF. The CDR3 coding sequence is TGTGCCAGCAGCCTAAACTACGAGCAGTACTTC.

J is TRBJ2-1 and V is TRBV2; TRBD1 matches at 9 bases. J lost 12 bases, V lost 6 bases, and 0 bases had no gene match. From germline, CDR1 is SNHLY and CDR2 FYNNEI. The CDR3 totals 10 residues. CDR3 amino acids: CASRGQGQFF. Here the CDR3 DNA reads TGTGCCAGCAGGGGACAGGGGCAGTTCTTC.

The genes are TRBV7-2 and TRBJ1-4, with 12 bases aligning to TRBD1. The V gene's germline CDR1 is SGHTA and CDR2 FQGNSA. J was trimmed by 8 bases and V by 2 bases; bases with no gene match: 12. The CDR3 runs 18 residues. CDR3 protein: CASSLSWPRDRGREKLFF. The CDR3 bases are TGTGCCAGCAGCTTATCTTGGCCCCGGGACAGGGGGCGCGAAAAACTGTTTTTT.

The chain recombines TRBV15 with TRBJ1-1, with 8 bases matching TRBD1. The CDR3 is 16 amino acids. V lost 1 base and J lost 1; bases outside the gene matches: 5. CDR1 LNHNV and CDR2 YYDKDF come from the germline V gene (reference sequence). Here the CDR3 DNA reads TGTGCCACCAGCAGAGTCGGACAGGGCCCGAACACTGAAGCTTTCTTT. This codes for CATSRVGQGPNTEAFF.

Only a few counts were recorded for this clone. The rearrangement links TRBV7-8 to TRBJ1-5, with 9 bases lining up with TRBD1. The CDR3 consists of 16 residues. Germline CDR1 is SGHVS and CDR2 is FQNEAQ. The trim removed 1 base at V and 5 bases at J, leaving 6 bases unmatched. Written as DNA, the CDR3 is TGTGCCAGCAGCTTAGTAGGGGGACAGGGCTATCAGCCCCAGCATTTT. Translated, it gives CASSLVGGQGYQPQHF.

The V and J genes are TRBV5-1 and TRBJ2-7, with no clear D. Germline V lookup: CDR1 SGHRS, CDR2 YFSETQ. The CDR3 has 14 residues. The V end was cut by 1 base, the J end by 2 bases, with 10 bases between. The DNA of the CDR3 is TGCGCCAGCAGCTTGTCGTTGGGCACCTACGAGCAGTACTTC. This encodes CASSLSLGTYEQYF.

The sample holds a few counts of this clone. This chain uses TRBV9 with TRBJ2-3; D possibly corresponds to TRBD2 (5 bases). CDR1 is SGDLS and CDR2 is YYNGEE in the germline V gene. V was cut by 4 bases and J by 6 bases, with 15 bases left in between. This CDR3 is 14 amino acids long. The CDR3: CASSLESGKDTQYF. CDR3 bases: TGTGCCAGCAGCCTTGAGTCCGGGAAGGATACGCAGTATTTT.

The chain uses TRBV21-1 and TRBJ2-7; no check of the table's D call, TRBD2, against the DNA was made. TRBV21-1 is noted as a pseudogene. This CDR3 contains 8 residues. Written as DNA, the CDR3 is TGTGCCCGCTACGAGCAGTACTTC. Its translation is CARYEQYF.

The gene calls are TRBV9 and TRBJ1-1; TRBD1 aligns across 9 bases. Germline V gene data show CDR1 as SGDLS and CDR2 as YYNGEE. Unmatched junction bases numbered 7, after V lost 4 bases and J lost 6 bases. The CDR3 consists of 14 residues. CDR3 region: CASSFRDRAAEAFF. The CDR3 DNA is TGTGCCAGCAGCTTCCGGGACAGGGCAGCTGAAGCTTTCTTT.

This clone was detected a few times. The V gene is TRBV11-2, the J gene TRBJ1-5; weak D call: TRBD1 (6 bases). This CDR3 is built from 14 residues. CDR1 SGHAT and CDR2 FQNNGV come from the germline V gene. Trimming removed 1 base at V and 6 bases at J, with 10 bases between. This chain's CDR3 is CASSLGQGFQPQHF. As DNA, the CDR3 is TGTGCCAGCAGCTTAGGGCAGGGGTTTCAGCCCCAGCATTTT.

This chain links TRBV7-9 with TRBJ2-3, with D possibly TRBD2 on 6 matching bases. The germline V and J ends were trimmed by 0 bases and 0 bases, with 7 bases remaining between them. Germline CDR1 SEHNR, CDR2 FQNEAQ (reference sequence). The CDR3 totals 15 residues. CDR3 nucleotides: TGTGCCAGCAGCTTAGCGGGGAGGAGCACAGATACGCAGTATTTT. As protein: CASSLAGRSTDTQYF.

The rearrangement joins TRBV6-1 to TRBJ1-2, with a possible D match to TRBD1 (5 bases). The germline V and J ends were trimmed by 7 bases and 0 bases, with 9 bases remaining between them. From germline, CDR1 is MNHNS and CDR2 SASEGT. This CDR3 has 13 residues. The CDR3: CASTRQPNYGYTF. Here the CDR3 DNA reads TGTGCCAGCACCAGACAGCCTAACTATGGCTACACCTTC.

This rearrangement joins TRBV6-5 to TRBJ1-5; D ambiguous. Trimming shortened V by 0 bases and J by 5 bases, and 11 bases separated the two germline ends. The germline V gene has CDR1 MNHEY and CDR2 SVGAGI. The CDR3 extends over 15 amino acids. CDR3 residues: CASSYSAVAHQPQHF. The CDR3 nucleotides are TGTGCCAGCAGTTACTCGGCAGTCGCCCATCAGCCCCAGCATTTT.

Worth noting for this clone: Other DNA sequences within the sample encode an identical CDR3. The V gene is TRBV7-9, the J gene TRBJ2-7; TRBD1 aligns across 10 bases. Trimming removed 3 bases from V and 2 bases from J; junction bases left unmatched: 1. The CDR3 covers 14 residues. The V gene's germline CDR1 is SEHNR and CDR2 FQNEAQ (reference sequence). CDR3 in DNA: TGTGCCAGCAGCTTGGGACAGGGGACCTACGAGCAGTACTTC. Translated, it gives CASSLGQGTYEQYF.

The chain carries TRBV28 and TRBJ1-2; TRBD1 might be the D (5 bases). With 8 bases removed from V and 0 bases from J, the gap between germline ends came to 13 bases. Germline V gives CDR1 MDHEN, CDR2 SYDVKM. This CDR3 contains 14 residues. CDR3 residues: CASVIGGTNYGYTF. For the CDR3, the DNA is TGTGCCAGCGTCATCGGGGGTACTAACTATGGCTACACCTTC.

The chain joins TRBV27 to TRBJ1-1; D is unresolved. This CDR3 contains 14 residues. V lost 0 bases, J lost 5 bases, and 10 bases lay in between. Germline lookup yields CDR1 MNHEY and CDR2 SMNVEV (reference sequence). The CDR3 DNA sequence: TGTGCCAGCAGTTTATCGATGGGGAGGACTGAAGCTTTCTTT. Translated: CASSLSMGRTEAFF.

The gene calls are TRBV4-1 and TRBJ1-6, with 8 bases aligning to TRBD1. The CDR3 contains 15 residues. V gave up 1 base and J gave up 8 bases; unmatched junction bases: 4. Germline V gene data show CDR1 as MGHRA and CDR2 as YSYEKL. The CDR3: CASSQGGQAYSPLHF. The CDR3 nucleotides are TGCGCCAGCAGCCAAGGGGGACAGGCTTATTCACCCCTCCACTTT.

The chain combines TRBV28 with TRBJ2-5; D may be TRBD1 (6 bases). Germline V gene sequence: CDR1 MDHEN, CDR2 SYDVKM. Trimming cost V 5 bases and J 12 bases, with 13 bases left between them. The CDR3 runs to 11 residues. The CDR3 DNA sequence: TGTGCCAGCAGTATCCAGGGGTTTGAGTACTTC. This translates into CASSIQGFEYF.

The rearrangement uses TRBV15 and TRBJ1-1; possibly TRBD1 for D (5 bases). Germline V gene lookup returns CDR1 LNHNV and CDR2 YYDKDF (reference sequence). Trimming removed 0 bases at V and 5 bases at J, with 19 bases between. CDR3 length: 17 amino acids. For the CDR3, the DNA is TGTGCCACCAGCAGAGATTCCTTTCAGGGATCTGGGACTGAAGCTTTCTTT. Translating it yields CATSRDSFQGSGTEAFF.

The chain carries TRBV7-3 and TRBJ2-1; TRBD1 might be the D (6 bases). Germline CDR1 is SGHTA and CDR2 is FQGTGA. Trimming removed 5 bases at V and 2 bases at J, with 7 bases between. The CDR3 has 13 residues. CDR3 sequence: CASSTGTYNEQFF. In DNA, the CDR3 is TGTGCCAGCAGCACAGGGACCTACAATGAGCAGTTCTTC. The variable domain in full, with the rest retrieved from reference TRBV7-3 and TRBJ2-1, is GAGVSQTPSNKVTEKGKYVELRCDPISGHTALYWYRQSLGQGPEFLIYFQGTGAADDSGLPNDRFFAVRPEGSVSTLKIQRTERGDSAVYLCASSTGTYNEQFFGPGTRLTVL.

The chain combines TRBV11-3 with TRBJ2-1, with 8 bases aligning to TRBD2. Germline CDR1 reads SGHNT; CDR2 reads YENEEA. V shed 3 bases and J 6 bases; nucleotides not matched to a gene: 1. The CDR3 is 13 amino acids. Here the CDR3 DNA reads TGTGCCAGCAGCTTTGGGACTAGCAATGAGCAGTTCTTC. This codes for CASSFGTSNEQFF.

Note on this clone: In the same sample, other DNA sequences code for this CDR3. The chain carries TRBV27 and TRBJ1-5; TRBD1 agrees at 11 bases. J was trimmed by 4 bases and V by 3 bases; bases with no gene match: 2. Germline V gene lookup returns CDR1 MNHEY and CDR2 SMNVEV (reference sequence). The CDR3 is made up of 15 amino acids. The DNA of the CDR3 is TGTGCCAGCAGTTTTGGACAGGGGGCGAATCAGCCCCAGCATTTT. Translation gives CASSFGQGANQPQHF.

A single count supports this clone. The rearrangement uses TRBV14 and TRBJ2-5, with a tentative D call TRBD1 (7 bases). The V end was cut by 1 base, the J end by 4 bases, with 16 bases between. The CDR3 consists of 16 residues. Germline CDR1 reads SGHDN; CDR2 reads FVKESK. CDR3 amino acids: CASSQVGGGERETQYF. The CDR3 bases are TGTGCCAGCAGCCAAGTTGGAGGGGGCGAACGAGAGACCCAGTACTTC.

This chain links TRBV28 with TRBJ1-2, with 7 bases that match TRBD1. The CDR3 is 15 amino acids. Per germline, CDR1 MDHEN and CDR2 SYDVKM. The ends lost 8 bases at V and 6 bases at J; junction bases unmatched: 15. CDR3 sequence reads: CASVMIRGLEDGYTF. For the CDR3, the DNA is TGTGCCAGCGTCATGATAAGGGGGCTCGAGGATGGCTACACCTTC.

This chain connects TRBV5-1 to TRBJ1-2, with TRBD1 matching 9 bases. Germline CDR1 is SGHRS and CDR2 is YFSETQ. The CDR3 contains 21 residues. The V and J ends lost 3 bases and 3 bases, in that order; junction bases with no gene match: 24. Written as DNA, the CDR3 is TGCGCCAGCAGCTCTGGCCCTCCCTACAGGGGGCTACCCACCGAGTACTATGGCTACACCTTC. The encoded protein is CASSSGPPYRGLPTEYYGYTF.

The J gene is TRBJ2-7, the V gene TRBV12-5; 8 bases match TRBD1. The CDR3 consists of 17 residues. Trimming took 4 bases from V and 3 from J; bases not matched to a gene: 14. CDR1 is LGHNT, CDR2 FRNRAP, per germline. The DNA for the CDR3 is TGTGCTAGTGGTTCCCTTGCCCGGGGACAGGCGCACTACGAGCAGTACTTC. This encodes CASGSLARGQAHYEQYF. Variable domain in full (rest from reference TRBV12-5 and TRBJ2-7): DARVTQTPRHKVTEMGQEVTMRCQPILGHNTVFWYRQTMMQGLELLAYFRNRAPLDDSGMPKDRFSAEMPDATLATLKIQPSEPRDSAVYFCASGSLARGQAHYEQYFGPGTRLTVT.